The rows below give T cell receptor beta chains drawn from one sample of a study of Graves' ophthalmopathy and Graves' hyperthyroidism. One entry per CDR3 protein results from TCRdb running MiXCR on the multiplex PCR reads. Of roughly 400,000 distinct CDR3 sequences listed, 15% to 20% are singletons. Material for sequencing was peripheral blood. The receptors were gathered from a young woman with Graves' ophthalmopathy. Each CDR3 is given with its conserved first and last residue. Each record gives: clone size, D gene, J gene, V gene, CDR3 DNA, CDR3 protein. A D gene is named only where the DNA matches it firmly. The size field is filled for only some rows; it gives once, few, many or a size class.

size: few; D: NA; J: TRBJ2-5; V: TRBV12-3/TRBV12-4; DNA: TGTGCCAGCACCCAAGTGTATCCCGAGGAGACCCAGTACTTC; CDR3: CASTQVYPEETQYF
size: many; D: NA; J: TRBJ2-7; V: TRBV7-2; DNA: TGTGCCAGCAGCCACGGACCTGGGGAGCAGTACTTC; CDR3: CASSHGPGEQYF
size: NA; D: NA; J: TRBJ1-6; V: TRBV6-1; DNA: TGTGCCAGCAGTGAGTTCGACAGCAATTCACCCCTCCACTTT; CDR3: CASSEFDSNSPLHF
size: many; D: TRBD1; J: TRBJ1-1; V: TRBV29-1; DNA: TGCAGCGTTGGAGCGGACAGGGTTCGCACTGAAGCTTTCTTT; CDR3: CSVGADRVRTEAFF
size: many; D: TRBD2; J: TRBJ2-5; V: TRBV25-1; DNA: TGTGCCAGCGAATCCGGGACTAGTAGGGAGACCCAGTACTTC; CDR3: CASESGTSRETQYF
size: many; D: NA; J: TRBJ2-7; V: TRBV4-1; DNA: TGCGCCAGCAGCCAAGGGCCCGAGGAGCAGTACTTC; CDR3: CASSQGPEEQYF
size: NA; D: NA; J: TRBJ1-2; V: TRBV15; DNA: TGTGCCACGACCCCCTCGAACAATAACTATGGCTACACCTTC; CDR3: CATTPSNNNYGYTF
size: many; D: NA; J: TRBJ2-5; V: TRBV4-1; DNA: TGCGCCAGCAGCCAAGGGGGCTTATCGGACTTC; CDR3: CASSQGGLSDF
size: few; D: TRBD1; J: TRBJ1-2; V: TRBV27; DNA: TGTGCCAGCAGTTTCGCCCCAGGGGGGTTCGGTGGATTCGGCTACACCTTC; CDR3: CASSFAPGGFGGFGYTF
size: many; D: TRBD1; J: TRBJ2-7; V: TRBV18; DNA: TGTGCCAGCTCACGGACAGGGAATACCTACGAGCAGTACTTC; CDR3: CASSRTGNTYEQYF
size: many; D: TRBD1; J: TRBJ1-1; V: TRBV28; DNA: TGTGCCAGCAGCCCCGGGACAGGTGAAGCTTTCTTT; CDR3: CASSPGTGEAFF
size: many; D: TRBD1; J: TRBJ2-7; V: TRBV6-5; DNA: TGTGCCAGCAGTTACTCGACAGGGGGGACCTACGAGCAGTACTTC; CDR3: CASSYSTGGTYEQYF
size: many; D: TRBD2; J: TRBJ2-5; V: TRBV5-1; DNA: TGCGCCACCACCCGGACGGGGGGTTTCCAGGAGACCCAGTACTTC; CDR3: CATTRTGGFQETQYF
size: many; D: NA; J: TRBJ2-1; V: TRBV9; DNA: TGTGCCAGCAGCCCACGGAATAGCGGTGAGCAGTTCTTC; CDR3: CASSPRNSGEQFF
size: many; D: NA; J: TRBJ2-7; V: TRBV12-3/TRBV12-4; DNA: TGTGCGTCCCGTGCGTCTTCCTCCTACGAGCAGTACTTC; CDR3: CASRASSSYEQYF
size: NA; D: TRBD2; J: TRBJ2-5; V: TRBV15; DNA: TGTGCCACCAGCAGAGTTCGTCCCGGGACTAGCGAAGAGACCCAGTACTTC; CDR3: CATSRVRPGTSEETQYF
size: many; D: TRBD1; J: TRBJ1-6; V: TRBV24-1; DNA: TGTGCCACCAGTGATTCGCGGACAGGGGGGAATTCACCCCTCCACTTT; CDR3: CATSDSRTGGNSPLHF
size: many; D: NA; J: TRBJ2-7; V: TRBV11-3; DNA: TGTGCCAGCAGCCCACTTACGCCCCCCGGCCACGAGCAGTACTTC; CDR3: CASSPLTPPGHEQYF
size: many; D: NA; J: TRBJ1-1; V: TRBV25-1; DNA: TGTGCCAGCAGTGAATTGGGCTTGAACACTGAAGCTTTCTTT; CDR3: CASSELGLNTEAFF
size: NA; D: TRBD2; J: TRBJ2-7; V: TRBV7-2; DNA: TGTGCCAGCAGCCCCGCCCTAGCGGGGACTTACGAGCAGTACTTC; CDR3: CASSPALAGTYEQYF
size: many; D: TRBD2; J: TRBJ2-3; V: TRBV9; DNA: TGTGCCACCGGGGGGGGTCGGAGCACAGATACGCAGTATTTT; CDR3: CATGGGRSTDTQYF
size: many; D: NA; J: TRBJ2-5; V: TRBV24-1; DNA: TGTGCCACCAGTGAAACTGACAGACGGGAGACCCAGTACTTC; CDR3: CATSETDRRETQYF
size: many; D: NA; J: TRBJ1-5; V: TRBV4-2; DNA: TGTGCCAGCAGCCAGGTGACAGATGTGGGTCAGCCCCAGCATTTT; CDR3: CASSQVTDVGQPQHF
size: many; D: NA; J: TRBJ2-5; V: TRBV19; DNA: TGTGCCAGTAAGGACTACGAGACCCAGTACTTC; CDR3: CASKDYETQYF